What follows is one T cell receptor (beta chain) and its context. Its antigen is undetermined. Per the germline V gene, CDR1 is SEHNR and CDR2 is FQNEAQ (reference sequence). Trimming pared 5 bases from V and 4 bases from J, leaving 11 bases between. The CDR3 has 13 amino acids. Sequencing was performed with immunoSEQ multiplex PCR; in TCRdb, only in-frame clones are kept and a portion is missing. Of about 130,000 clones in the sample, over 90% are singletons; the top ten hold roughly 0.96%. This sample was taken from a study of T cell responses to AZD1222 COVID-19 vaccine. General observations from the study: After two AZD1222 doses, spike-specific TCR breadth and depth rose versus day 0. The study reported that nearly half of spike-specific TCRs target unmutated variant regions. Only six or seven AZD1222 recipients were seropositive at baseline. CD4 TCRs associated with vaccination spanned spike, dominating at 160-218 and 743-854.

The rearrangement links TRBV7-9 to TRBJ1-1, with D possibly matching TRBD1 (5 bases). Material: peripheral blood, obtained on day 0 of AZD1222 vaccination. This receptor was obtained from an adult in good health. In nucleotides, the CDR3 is TGTGCCAGCAGCCCGTCCGGGGGCACTGAAGCTTTCTTT. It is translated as CASSPSGGTEAFF.